This T cell receptor (beta chain) was profiled in a study of T cells after posttransplantation cyclophosphamide. Findings and limits, study-wide: Donor CD8+ memory clones often dominated recipient blood repertoires at later times. TRB clonality was highly associated with recipient CMV seropositivity and reactivation.

Profiling relied on immunoSEQ multiplex PCR, and the TCRdb table lists in-frame clones only, not all of them. This sample includes 40,000 to 45,000 clones with no singletons; its ten biggest clones take up approximately 2.2%. The germline V gene encodes CDR1 SGHTA and CDR2 FQGTGA. V was clipped by 5 bases and J by 9 bases, with 23 bases between them. The CDR3 has 16 residues. This clone was counted a few times. What it recognizes is unknown. The sample comprised PBMCs. This clonotype was obtained from a man in his forties in good health, CMV-negative, and a related stem cell transplant donor. V gene TRBV7-3 combines with J gene TRBJ2-1; D is unresolved. CDR3 region: CASSPTAFLSTGEQFF. CDR3 in DNA: TGTGCCAGCAGCCCGACGGCCTTTTTATCCACGGGTGAGCAGTTCTTC.